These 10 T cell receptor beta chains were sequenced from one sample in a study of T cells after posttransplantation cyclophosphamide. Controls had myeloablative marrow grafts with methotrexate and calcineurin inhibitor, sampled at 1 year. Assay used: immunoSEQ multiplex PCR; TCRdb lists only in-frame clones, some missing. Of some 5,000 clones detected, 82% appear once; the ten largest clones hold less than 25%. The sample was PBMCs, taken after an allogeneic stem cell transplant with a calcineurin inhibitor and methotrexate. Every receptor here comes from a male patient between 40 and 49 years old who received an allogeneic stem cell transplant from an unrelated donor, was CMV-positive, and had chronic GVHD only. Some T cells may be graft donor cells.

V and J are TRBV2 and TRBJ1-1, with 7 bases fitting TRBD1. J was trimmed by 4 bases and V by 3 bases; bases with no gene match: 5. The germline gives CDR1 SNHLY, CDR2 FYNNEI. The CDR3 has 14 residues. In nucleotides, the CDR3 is TGTGCCAGCAGTGAGGCAGGGGGGATCACTGAAGCTTTCTTT. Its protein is CASSEAGGITEAFF.

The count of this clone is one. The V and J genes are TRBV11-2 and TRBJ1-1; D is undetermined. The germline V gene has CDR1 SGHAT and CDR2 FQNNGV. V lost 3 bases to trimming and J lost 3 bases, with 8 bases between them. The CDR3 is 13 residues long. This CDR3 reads CASSLVPDTEAFF. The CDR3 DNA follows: TGTGCCAGCAGCTTGGTCCCGGACACTGAAGCTTTCTTT.

In DNA, the CDR3 is TGCGCCAGCAGTTTCAAGCGGGGGACCTACGAGCAGTACTTC. It encodes CASSFKRGTYEQYF. This chain joins TRBV10-2 and TRBJ2-7, with 8 bases matching TRBD2. This CDR3 comprises 14 residues. Trimming took 5 bases from V and 2 from J; bases not matched to a gene: 5. Germline lookup yields CDR1 WSHSY and CDR2 SAAADI.

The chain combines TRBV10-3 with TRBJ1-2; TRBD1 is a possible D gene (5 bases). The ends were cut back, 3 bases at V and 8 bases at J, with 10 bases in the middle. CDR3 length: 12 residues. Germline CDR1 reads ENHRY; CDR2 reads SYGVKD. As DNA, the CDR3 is TGTGCCATCAGTGACAGGGATGGAGGCTACACCTTC. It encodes CAISDRDGGYTF.

This CDR3 is CSGGQGGENIQYF. In nucleotides, the CDR3 is TGCAGCGGCGGCCAGGGGGGCGAAAACATTCAGTACTTC. The chain is built from TRBV29-1 and TRBJ2-4, with D possibly matching TRBD1 (7 bases). CDR3 length: 13 residues. Trimming removed 7 bases at V and 5 bases at J, with 15 bases between. The germline CDR1 and CDR2 sequences are SQVTM and ANQGSEA.

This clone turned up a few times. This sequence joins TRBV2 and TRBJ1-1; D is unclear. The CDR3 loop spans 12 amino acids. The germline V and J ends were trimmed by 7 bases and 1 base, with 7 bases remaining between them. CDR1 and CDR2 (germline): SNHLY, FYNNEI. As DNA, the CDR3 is TGTGCCAGCACCCTAGGGAACACTGAAGCTTTCTTT. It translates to CASTLGNTEAFF.

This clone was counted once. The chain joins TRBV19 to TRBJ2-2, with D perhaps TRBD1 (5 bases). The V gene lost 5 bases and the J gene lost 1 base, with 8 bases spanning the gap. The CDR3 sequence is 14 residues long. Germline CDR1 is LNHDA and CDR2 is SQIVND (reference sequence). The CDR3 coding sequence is TGTGCCAGTAGTTTTGGACAGAACACCGGGGAGCTGTTTTTT. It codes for CASSFGQNTGELFF.

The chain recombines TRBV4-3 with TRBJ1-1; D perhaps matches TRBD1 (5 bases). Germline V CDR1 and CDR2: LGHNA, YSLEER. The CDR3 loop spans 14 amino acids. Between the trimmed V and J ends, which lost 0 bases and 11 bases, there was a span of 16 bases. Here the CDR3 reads CASSQDSGQGRAFF. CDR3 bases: TGCGCCAGCAGCCAAGATAGTGGGCAGGGAAGGGCTTTCTTT.

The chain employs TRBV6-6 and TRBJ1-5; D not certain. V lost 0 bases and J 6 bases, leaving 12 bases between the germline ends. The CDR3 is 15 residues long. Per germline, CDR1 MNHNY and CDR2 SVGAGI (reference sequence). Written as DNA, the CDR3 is TGTGCCAGCAGTTACTCGAGGGCAGCCTTTCAGCCCCAGCATTTT. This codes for CASSYSRAAFQPQHF.

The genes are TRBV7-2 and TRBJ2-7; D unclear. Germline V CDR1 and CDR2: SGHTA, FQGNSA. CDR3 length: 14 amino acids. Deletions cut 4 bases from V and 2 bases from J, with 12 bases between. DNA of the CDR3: TGTGCCAGCAGCTATCGAACTATTCCCTACGAGCAGTACTTC. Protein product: CASSYRTIPYEQYF.